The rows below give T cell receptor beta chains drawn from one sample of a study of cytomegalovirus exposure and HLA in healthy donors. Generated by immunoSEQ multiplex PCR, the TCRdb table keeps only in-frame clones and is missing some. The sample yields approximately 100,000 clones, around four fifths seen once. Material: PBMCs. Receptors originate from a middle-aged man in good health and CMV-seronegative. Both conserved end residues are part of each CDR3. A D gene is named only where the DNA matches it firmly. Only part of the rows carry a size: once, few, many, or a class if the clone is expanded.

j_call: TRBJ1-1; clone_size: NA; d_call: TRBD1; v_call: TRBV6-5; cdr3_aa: CASRLRDRGTEAFF; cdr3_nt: TGTGCCAGCAGGCTCCGGGACAGGGGGACTGAAGCTTTCTTT
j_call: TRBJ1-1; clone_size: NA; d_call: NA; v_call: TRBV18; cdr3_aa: CASSPGTENTEAFF; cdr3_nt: TGTGCCAGCTCACCTGGCACAGAGAACACTGAAGCTTTCTTT
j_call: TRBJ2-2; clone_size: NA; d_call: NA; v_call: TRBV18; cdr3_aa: CASSPLRQGRDTGELFF; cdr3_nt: TGTGCCAGCTCACCACTCCGACAGGGGAGGGACACCGGGGAGCTGTTTTTT
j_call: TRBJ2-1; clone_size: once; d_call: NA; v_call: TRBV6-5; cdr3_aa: CASSYRMGLLSEQFF; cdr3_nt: TGTGCCAGCAGTTACAGGATGGGACTTCTTTCCGAGCAGTTCTTC
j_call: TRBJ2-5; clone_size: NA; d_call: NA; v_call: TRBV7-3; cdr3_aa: CASSLTGTYQEAQYF; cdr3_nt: TGTGCCAGCAGCTTAACGGGGACATACCAAGAGGCCCAGTACTTC
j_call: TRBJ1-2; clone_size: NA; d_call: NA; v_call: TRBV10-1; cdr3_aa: CASSFDRSYGYTF; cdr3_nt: TGCGCCAGCAGTTTCGACAGATCCTATGGCTACACCTTC
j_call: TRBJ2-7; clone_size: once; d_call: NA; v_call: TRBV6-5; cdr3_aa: CASSYSAGYYEQYF; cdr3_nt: TGTGCCAGCAGTTACTCGGCAGGGTACTACGAGCAGTACTTC
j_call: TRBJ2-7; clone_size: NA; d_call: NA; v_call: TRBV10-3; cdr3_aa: CAISDGAGASYEQYF; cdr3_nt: TGTGCCATCAGTGACGGGGCGGGGGCCTCCTACGAGCAGTACTTC
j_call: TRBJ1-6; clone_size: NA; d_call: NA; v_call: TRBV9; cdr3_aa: CASSVGGADSPLHF; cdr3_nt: TGTGCCAGCAGCGTCGGGGGAGCCGATTCACCCCTCCACTTT
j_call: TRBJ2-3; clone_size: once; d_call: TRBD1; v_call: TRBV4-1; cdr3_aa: CASSPGTGDADTQYF; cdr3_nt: TGCGCCAGCAGCCCAGGAACAGGGGACGCAGATACGCAGTATTTT
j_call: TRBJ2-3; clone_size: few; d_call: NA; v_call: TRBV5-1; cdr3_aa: CASSLIQGTDTQYF; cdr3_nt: TGCGCCAGCAGCTTGATTCAGGGGACAGATACGCAGTATTTT
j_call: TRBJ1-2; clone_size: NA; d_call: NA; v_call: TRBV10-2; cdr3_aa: CASSETQGLLGYTF; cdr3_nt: TGCGCCAGCAGTGAAACCCAGGGTCTCTTGGGCTACACCTTC
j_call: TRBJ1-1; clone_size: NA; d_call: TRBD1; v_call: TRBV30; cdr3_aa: CAWSGQGNTEAFF; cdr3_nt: TGTGCCTGGAGTGGACAGGGAAACACTGAAGCTTTCTTT
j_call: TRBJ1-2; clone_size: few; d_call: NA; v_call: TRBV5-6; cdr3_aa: CASSETNYGYTF; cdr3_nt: TGTGCCAGCAGCGAGACTAACTATGGCTACACCTTC
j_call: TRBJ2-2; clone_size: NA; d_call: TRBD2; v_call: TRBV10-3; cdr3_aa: CAISFSGGANTGELFF; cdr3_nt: TGTGCCATCAGCTTTAGCGGGGGCGCGAACACCGGGGAGCTGTTTTTT
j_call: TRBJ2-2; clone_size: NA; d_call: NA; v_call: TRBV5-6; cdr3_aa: CASSRSGTTNTGELFF; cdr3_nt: TGTGCCAGCAGCCGGAGCGGGACAACGAACACCGGGGAGCTGTTTTTT
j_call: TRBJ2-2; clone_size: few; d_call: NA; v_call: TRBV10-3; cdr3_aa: CAITERGELFF; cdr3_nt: TGTGCCATCACTGAACGGGGGGAGCTGTTTTTT
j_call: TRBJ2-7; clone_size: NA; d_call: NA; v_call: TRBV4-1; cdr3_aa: CASSLTGNLEQYF; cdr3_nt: TGCGCCAGCAGCTTAACAGGGAATCTGGAGCAGTACTTC
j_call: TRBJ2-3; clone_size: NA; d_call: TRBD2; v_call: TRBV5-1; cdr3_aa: CASSGTSGTDTQYF; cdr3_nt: TGCGCCAGCTCGGGAACTAGCGGCACAGATACGCAGTATTTT
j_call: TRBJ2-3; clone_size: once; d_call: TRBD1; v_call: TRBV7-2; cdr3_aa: CASSSTGDTQYF; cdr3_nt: TGTGCCAGCAGCTCGACAGGGGATACGCAGTATTTT
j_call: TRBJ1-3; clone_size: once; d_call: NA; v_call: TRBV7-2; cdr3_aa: CASSFEEGNTIYF; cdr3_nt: TGTGCCAGCAGCTTCGAGGAAGGAAACACCATATATTTT
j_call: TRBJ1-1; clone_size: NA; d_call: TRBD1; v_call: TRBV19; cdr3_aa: CASSTGQGAPSEAFF; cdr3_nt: TGTGCCAGTAGTACTGGACAGGGGGCGCCGTCTGAAGCTTTCTTT
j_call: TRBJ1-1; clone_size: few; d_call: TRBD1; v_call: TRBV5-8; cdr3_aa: CASRDRGITEAFF; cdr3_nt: TGTGCCAGCAGGGACAGGGGGATCACTGAAGCTTTCTTT
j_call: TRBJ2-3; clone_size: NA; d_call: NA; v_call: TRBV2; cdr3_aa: CASSEEGGLTPDTQYF; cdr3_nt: TGTGCCAGCAGTGAAGAGGGGGGGCTGACCCCAGATACGCAGTATTTT
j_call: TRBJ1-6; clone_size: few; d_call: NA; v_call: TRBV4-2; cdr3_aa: CASSQDIPRDSPLHF; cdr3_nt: TGTGCCAGCAGCCAAGATATCCCCAGGGATTCACCCCTCCACTTT
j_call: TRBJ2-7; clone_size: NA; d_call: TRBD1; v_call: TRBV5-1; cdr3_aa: CASSEGQGSYEQYF; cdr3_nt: TGCGCCAGCAGCGAGGGACAGGGGAGCTACGAGCAGTACTTC
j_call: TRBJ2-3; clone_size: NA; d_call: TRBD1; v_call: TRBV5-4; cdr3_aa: CASSPWTGGRDTQYF; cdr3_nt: TGTGCCAGCAGCCCATGGACAGGGGGCAGAGATACGCAGTATTTT
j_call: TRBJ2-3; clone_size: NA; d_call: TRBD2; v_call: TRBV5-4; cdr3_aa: CASSSKTSGANTDTQYF; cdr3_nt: TGTGCCAGCAGCTCGAAGACTAGCGGGGCGAACACAGATACGCAGTATTTT
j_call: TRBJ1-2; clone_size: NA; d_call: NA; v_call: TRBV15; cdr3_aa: CATSRVGGQLGYTF; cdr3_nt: TGTGCCACCAGCAGAGTAGGCGGACAACTGGGCTACACCTTC
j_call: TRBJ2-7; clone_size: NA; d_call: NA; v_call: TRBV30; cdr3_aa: CAWSEGRGNEQYF; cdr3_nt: TGTGCCTGGAGTGAGGGTCGGGGGAACGAGCAGTACTTC
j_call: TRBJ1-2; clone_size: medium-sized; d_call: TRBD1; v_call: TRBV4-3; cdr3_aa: CASSPTRTGAAYGYTF; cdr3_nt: TGCGCCAGCAGCCCCACCAGGACAGGGGCTGCCTATGGCTACACCTTC
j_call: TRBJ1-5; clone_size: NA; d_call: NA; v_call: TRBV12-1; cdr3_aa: CASSPGLPNSNQPQHF; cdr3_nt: TGTGCCAGCAGCCCTGGGCTTCCCAACAGCAATCAGCCCCAGCATTTT
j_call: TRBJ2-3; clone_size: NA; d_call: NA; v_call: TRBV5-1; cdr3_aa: CASSARDKQLADTQYF; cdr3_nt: TGCGCCAGCAGCGCCCGGGACAAACAATTAGCTGATACGCAGTATTTT
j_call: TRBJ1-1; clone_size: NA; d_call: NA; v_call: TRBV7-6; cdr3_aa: CASSLTGTEAFF; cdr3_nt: TGTGCCAGCAGCTTAACCGGGACTGAAGCTTTCTTT
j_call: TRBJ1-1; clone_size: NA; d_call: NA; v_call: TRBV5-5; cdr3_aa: CASSRGEGVMNTEASF; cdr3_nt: TGTGCCAGCAGCCGGGGAGAGGGGGTTATGAACACTGAAGCTTCCTTT
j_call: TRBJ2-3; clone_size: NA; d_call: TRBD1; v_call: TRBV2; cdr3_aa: CASSDLGTDTDTQYF; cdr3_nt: TGTGCCAGCAGTGATTTGGGGACAGACACAGATACGCAGTATTTT
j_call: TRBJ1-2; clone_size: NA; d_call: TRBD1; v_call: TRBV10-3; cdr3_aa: CAIRRDSRNYGYTF; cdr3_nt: TGTGCCATCAGACGGGACAGCCGGAACTATGGCTACACCTTC
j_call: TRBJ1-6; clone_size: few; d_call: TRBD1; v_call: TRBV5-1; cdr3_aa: CASTDRVSPLHF; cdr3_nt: TGCGCCAGCACCGACAGGGTGTCACCCCTCCACTTT
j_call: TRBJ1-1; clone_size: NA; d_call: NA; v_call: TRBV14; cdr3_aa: CASSLQGNTEAFF; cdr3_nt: TGTGCCAGCAGCCTCCAGGGGAACACTGAAGCTTTCTTT
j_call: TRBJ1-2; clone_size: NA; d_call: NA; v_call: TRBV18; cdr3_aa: CASSPPGTTYGYTF; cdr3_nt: TGTGCCAGCTCACCCCCAGGGACAACCTATGGCTACACCTTC
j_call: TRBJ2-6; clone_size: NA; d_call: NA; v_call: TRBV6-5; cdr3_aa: CASRAASSGANVLTF; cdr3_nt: TGTGCCAGCAGGGCTGCCAGCTCTGGGGCCAACGTCCTGACTTTC
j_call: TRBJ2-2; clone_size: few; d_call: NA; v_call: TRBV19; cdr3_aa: CATRSDYTGELFF; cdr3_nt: TGTGCCACCCGAAGCGACTACACCGGGGAGCTGTTTTTT
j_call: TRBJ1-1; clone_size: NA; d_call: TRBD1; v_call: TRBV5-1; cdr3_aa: CASRTGGNTEAFF; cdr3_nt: TGCGCCAGCCGCACAGGGGGGAACACTGAAGCTTTCTTT
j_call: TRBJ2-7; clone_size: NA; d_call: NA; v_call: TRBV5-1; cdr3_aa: CASSLVAYSSYEQYF; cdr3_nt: TGCGCCAGCAGCTTGGTTGCGTATAGCTCCTACGAGCAGTACTTC
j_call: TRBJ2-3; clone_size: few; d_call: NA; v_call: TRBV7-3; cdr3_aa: CASKEQRASDTQYF; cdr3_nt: TGTGCCAGCAAAGAACAACGGGCTAGCGATACGCAGTATTTT
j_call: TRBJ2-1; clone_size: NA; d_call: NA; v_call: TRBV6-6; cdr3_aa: CASSYRAVGVTFF; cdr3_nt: TGTGCCAGCAGTTACCGTGCAGTAGGGGTTACGTTCTTC
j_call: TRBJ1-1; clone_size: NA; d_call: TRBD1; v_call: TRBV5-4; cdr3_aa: CASSLGGQGAMNTEAFF; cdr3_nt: TGTGCCAGCAGCTTGGGTGGACAGGGGGCGATGAACACTGAAGCTTTCTTT
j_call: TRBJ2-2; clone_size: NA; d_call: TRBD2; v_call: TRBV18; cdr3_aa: CASSPRGGQNTGELFF; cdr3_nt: TGTGCCAGCTCACCGCGCGGGGGTCAAAACACCGGGGAGCTGTTTTTT
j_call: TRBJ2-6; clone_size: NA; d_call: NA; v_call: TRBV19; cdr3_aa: CASSTGAGANVLTF; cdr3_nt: TGTGCCAGTAGTACGGGGGCTGGGGCCAACGTCCTGACTTTC
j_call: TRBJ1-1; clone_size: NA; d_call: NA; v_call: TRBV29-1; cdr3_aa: CSTTQGDTEAFF; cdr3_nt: TGCAGCACTACACAGGGCGACACTGAAGCTTTCTTT
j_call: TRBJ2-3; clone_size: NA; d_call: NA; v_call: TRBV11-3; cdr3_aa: CASSLGRPRVDTQYF; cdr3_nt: TGTGCCAGCAGCTTAGGCCGGCCCAGGGTAGATACGCAGTATTTT
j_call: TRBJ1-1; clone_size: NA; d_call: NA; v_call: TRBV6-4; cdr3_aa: CASSVASNTEAFF; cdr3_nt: TGTGCCAGCAGTGTGGCCAGTAACACTGAAGCTTTCTTT
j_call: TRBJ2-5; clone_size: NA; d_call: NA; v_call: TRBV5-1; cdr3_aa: CASSLGAGEETQYF; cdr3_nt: TGCGCCAGCAGCTTGGGGGCAGGGGAAGAGACCCAGTACTTC
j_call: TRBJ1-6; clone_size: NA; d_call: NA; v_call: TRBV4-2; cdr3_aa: CASSQDRVNNSPLHF; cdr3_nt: TGTGCCAGCAGCCAAGACCGGGTTAATAATTCACCCCTCCACTTT
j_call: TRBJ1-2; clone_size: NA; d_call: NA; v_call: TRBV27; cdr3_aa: CASRPGFGHYTF; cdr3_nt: TGTGCCAGCAGGCCGGGATTCGGTCACTACACCTTC
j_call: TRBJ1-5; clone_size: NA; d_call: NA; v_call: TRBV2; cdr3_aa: CASSETGFNQPQHF; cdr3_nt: TGTGCCAGCAGTGAAACAGGGTTCAATCAGCCCCAGCATTTT
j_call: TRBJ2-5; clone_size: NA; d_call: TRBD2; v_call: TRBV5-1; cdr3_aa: CASSPTVAGAQETQYF; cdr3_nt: TGCGCCAGCAGCCCGACCGTAGCGGGGGCCCAAGAGACCCAGTACTTC
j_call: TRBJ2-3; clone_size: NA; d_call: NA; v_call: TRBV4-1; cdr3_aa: CASSPSGSPNTDTQYF; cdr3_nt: TGCGCCAGCAGCCCTTCGGGTTCCCCAAACACAGATACGCAGTATTTT
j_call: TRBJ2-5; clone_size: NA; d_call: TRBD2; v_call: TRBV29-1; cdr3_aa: CSVLPAGEETQYF; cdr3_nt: TGCAGCGTCCTGCCCGCGGGGGAGGAGACCCAGTACTTC
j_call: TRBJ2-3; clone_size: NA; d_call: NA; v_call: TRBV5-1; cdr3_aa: CASSLDSMQDTQYF; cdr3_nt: TGCGCCAGCAGCTTGGACAGTATGCAAGATACGCAGTATTTT